Following are 32 T cell receptor beta chains from one sample sequenced in a study of cytomegalovirus exposure and HLA in healthy donors (dated by TCRdb to about 2017). Library preparation was by the immunoSEQ multiplex PCR assay. For the multiplex PCR, a mixture combining 60 forward primers for TCR Vbeta segments and 13 reverse primers for TCR Jbeta segments was used. Not all clones reach the TCRdb copy of this immuneACCESS table, which keeps in-frame sequences only. Checked studies attribute under half of the gap to unresolved V genes and leave the rest unexplained. The sample data list around 200,000 clones, and just under 85% of these were observed just once. 0.58% of the sample rests with the top ten. Input material: PBMCs. Receptors originate from a middle-aged woman in good health and CMV-seronegative.

The chain uses TRBV4-3 and TRBJ1-4; 7 bases agree with TRBD1. Trimming at V came to 5 bases and at J to 2 bases, leaving 5 bases not matched to a gene. This CDR3 spans 15 amino acids. CDR1 is LGHNA, CDR2 YSLEER, per germline. DNA for the CDR3: TGCGCCAGCAGCTCTCAGACAGGGACTAATGAAAAACTGTTTTTT. Protein product: CASSSQTGTNEKLFF.

The rearrangement uses TRBV5-1 and TRBJ2-7; weak D call: TRBD1 (6 bases). Germline V gene lookup returns CDR1 SGHRS and CDR2 YFSETQ. The V end was cut by 8 bases, the J end by 6 bases, with 12 bases between. The CDR3 has 11 residues. CDR3 region: CASTGYGEQYF. The DNA of the CDR3 is TGCGCCAGTACAGGGTATGGCGAGCAGTACTTC.

The rearrangement joins TRBV5-4 to TRBJ1-2; possible D gene TRBD1, 5 bases. CDR3 size: 15 residues. Trimming left V 2 bases short and J 5 bases short, with 16 bases between. Germline V gene sequence: CDR1 SGHNT, CDR2 YYREEE (reference sequence). For the CDR3, the DNA is TGTGCCAGCAGCTTAGTCGACAGCCCGCATTATGGCTACACCTTC. Protein: CASSLVDSPHYGYTF.

This clone occurred once. The genes are TRBV7-2 and TRBJ2-7; 10 nucleotides match TRBD1. Germline V gene sequence: CDR1 SGHTA, CDR2 FQGNSA. V was pared by 5 bases and J by 5 bases, with 6 bases of the junction left unmatched. This CDR3 has 14 amino acids. The CDR3 nucleotides read TGTGCCAGCAGCCCCCGGGACAGGGGACACGAGCAGTACTTC. Translation gives CASSPRDRGHEQYF.

This sequence joins TRBV7-2 and TRBJ2-3, with 10 positions matching TRBD2. CDR1 is SGHTA, CDR2 FQGNSA, per germline. Germline trimming cut 2 bases from V and 5 bases from J; bases unmatched to any gene: 4. The CDR3 is 15 amino acids. Here the CDR3 reads CASSLSAGGVDTQYF. The CDR3 DNA is TGTGCCAGCAGCTTATCAGCGGGGGGGGTAGATACGCAGTATTTT. The full variable domain, in which reference TRBV7-2 and TRBJ2-3 provide the parts outside the CDR3, is GAGVSQSPSNKVTEKGKDVELRCDPISGHTALYWYRQSLGQGLEFLIYFQGNSAPDKSGLPSDRFSAERTGGSVSTLTIQRTQQEDSAVYLCASSLSAGGVDTQYFGPGTRLTVL.

V is TRBV19 and J is TRBJ2-5; a weak D match, TRBD2 (6 bases). Looked up from germline, CDR1 is LNHDA and CDR2 is SQIVND (reference sequence). This CDR3 is 14 amino acids long. The V and J ends lost 4 bases and 3 bases respectively, with 12 bases between them. CDR3 nucleotides: TGTGCCAGTAGTACAACTAGCACGAAAGAGACCCAGTACTTC. It codes for CASSTTSTKETQYF.

This sequence joins TRBV11-3 and TRBJ2-7; maybe TRBD2 (6 bases). This CDR3 is built from 15 residues. V was clipped by 0 bases and J by 5 bases, with 14 bases between them. Per germline, CDR1 SGHNT and CDR2 YENEEA. The CDR3 coding sequence is TGTGCCAGCAGCTTAGATCGGGGGTTCCTAAACGAGCAGTACTTC. This codes for CASSLDRGFLNEQYF. Variable domain in full (rest from reference TRBV11-3 and TRBJ2-7): EAGVVQSPRYKIIEKKQPVAFWCNPISGHNTLYWYLQNLGQGPELLIRYENEEAVDDSQLPKDRFSAERLKGVDSTLKIQPAELGDSAVYLCASSLDRGFLNEQYFGPGTRLTVT.

V gene TRBV9 combines with J gene TRBJ2-1; the match to TRBD1 covers 12 bases. Trimming at V came to 4 bases and at J to 1 base, leaving 6 bases not matched to a gene. The CDR3 loop spans 17 amino acids. Germline V gives CDR1 SGDLS, CDR2 YYNGEE. The CDR3 loop is CASSPGTGGMSYNEQFF. Written as DNA, the CDR3 is TGTGCCAGCAGCCCCGGGACAGGGGGCATGTCCTACAATGAGCAGTTCTTC.

The chain is built from TRBV10-3 and TRBJ2-7; 8 bases agree with TRBD1. In germline, CDR1 is ENHRY, CDR2 SYGVKD. The J segment lost 0 bases and the V segment lost 2 bases, leaving 0 bases of the junction unmatched. This CDR3 has 14 residues. The CDR3 loop reads CAISEGQGSYEQYF. Written as DNA, the CDR3 is TGTGCCATCAGTGAGGGACAGGGCTCCTACGAGCAGTACTTC.

As for this clone: One junction end does not reproduce the germline sequence, and a read error may be involved. V and J are TRBV7-9 and TRBJ1-6; D remains ambiguous. The CDR3 has 14 residues. Germline CDR1 is SEHNR and CDR2 is FQNEAQ (reference sequence). CDR3 nucleotides: TGTGCCAGCAGCTTAGAACAATATAATTCGCCCCTCCACTTT. Its protein product is CASSLEQYNSPLHF.

This chain links TRBV2 with TRBJ2-2, with 7 bases matching TRBD1. V trimming: 7 bases; J trimming: 1 base; junction bases outside the gene matches: 3. The germline gives CDR1 SNHLY, CDR2 FYNNEI. This CDR3 has 14 residues. The CDR3 bases are TGTGCCAGCACCCGGACAGGGAACACCGGGGAGCTGTTTTTT. It is translated as CASTRTGNTGELFF. Drawing the rest from reference TRBV2 and TRBJ2-2, the complete variable domain is EPEVTQTPSHQVTQMGQEVILRCVPISNHLYFYWYRQILGQKVEFLVSFYNNEISEKSEIFDDQFSVERPDGSNFTLKIRSTKLEDSAMYFCASTRTGNTGELFFGEGSRLTVL.

The chain has TRBV5-1 and TRBJ1-5; weak D call: TRBD1 (6 bases). Trimming removed 0 bases from V and 2 bases from J, with 12 bases in between. The CDR3 runs to 16 residues. CDR1 is SGHRS and CDR2 is YFSETQ in the germline V gene. The CDR3 DNA reads TGCGCCAGCAGCTTGGGAGTCCCAGGGGGCAATCAGCCCCAGCATTTT. It encodes CASSLGVPGGNQPQHF.

The chain has TRBV23-1 and TRBJ2-1, with TRBD1 matching 7 bases. TRBV23-1 falls under the ORF class, with uncertain function. The V gene end was trimmed by 0 bases and the J gene end by 1 base; junction bases not matched to a gene: 3. The CDR3 spans 16 residues. CDR3 DNA sequence: TGCGCCAGCAGTCAATCCTCGGGACAGTCCTACAATGAGCAGTTCTTC. Translated, it gives CASSQSSGQSYNEQFF.

The rearrangement links TRBV4-1 to TRBJ2-7; D might be TRBD1 (6 bases). V lost 4 bases, J lost 6 bases, and 19 bases lay in between. There are 15 residues in the CDR3. The germline CDR1 and CDR2 sequences are MGHRA and YSYEKL. Here the CDR3 DNA reads TGCGCCAGCAGCCCATGGGGAGAGGGGGAGAGCGAGCAGTACTTC. This translates into CASSPWGEGESEQYF.

The chain links TRBV2 to TRBJ2-1, with a weak D call TRBD2 (6 bases). The ends were cut back, 6 bases at V and 0 bases at J, with 12 bases in the middle. Germline CDR1 reads SNHLY; CDR2 reads FYNNEI. The CDR3 runs to 15 residues. CDR3 region: CASRGLASSYNEQFF. The DNA for the CDR3 is TGTGCCAGCAGGGGACTGGCGAGCTCCTACAATGAGCAGTTCTTC.

This sequence joins TRBV4-2 and TRBJ1-2; D is undetermined. Germline values: CDR1 LGHNA, CDR2 YNFKEQ. The length of the CDR3 is 16 residues. The V gene lost 0 bases and the J gene lost 4 bases, with 15 bases spanning the gap. CDR3 residues: CASSQDLEVRGYGYTF. CDR3 nucleotide sequence: TGTGCCAGCAGCCAAGATCTGGAGGTCCGGGGCTATGGCTACACCTTC.

The chain is built from TRBV7-9 and TRBJ1-6; 10 nucleotides line up with TRBD1. The length of the CDR3 is 19 residues. The germline V gene has CDR1 SEHNR and CDR2 FQNEAQ (reference sequence). Trimming cost V 2 bases and J 10 bases; bases outside gene matches: 17. DNA for the CDR3: TGTGCCAGCAGCTTATCGTCATTATTGGGACAGGGGTGGGTCTCACCCCTCCACTTT. This gives the protein CASSLSSLLGQGWVSPLHF.

A word on this clone: The germline gene is not matched at one end of the junction; a read error may be the cause. The V call is TRBV7-7, the J call TRBJ2-5; 9 bases map to TRBD2. Germline loops: CDR1 SSHAT, CDR2 FNYEAQ (reference sequence). This CDR3 has 17 residues. In DNA form, the CDR3 reads TGTGCTAGCAGCCCGAGTGTGGCTAGCGGGGAACAAGAGACCCAGTACTTC. It yields the protein CASSPSVASGEQETQYF.

This clone was seen a handful of times. The V gene is TRBV7-8, the J gene TRBJ2-3; D is undetermined. Trimming took off 2 bases at V and 1 base at J, with 10 bases between the two ends. The CDR3 runs 15 residues. Germline CDR1 and CDR2: SGHVS and FQNEAQ. The CDR3, as DNA: TGTGCCAGCAGCTTATACCCGCAGGGCACAGATACGCAGTATTTT. This translates into CASSLYPQGTDTQYF.

The chain recombines TRBV10-3 with TRBJ1-2, with 7 bases that match TRBD1. This CDR3 spans 14 amino acids. The junction had 10 bases not matched to a gene; V was cut back by 10 bases and J by 2 bases. CDR1 is ENHRY, CDR2 SYGVKD, per germline. The CDR3 protein is CATQGTEGNYGYTF. DNA of the CDR3: TGTGCCACCCAAGGGACAGAAGGAAACTATGGCTACACCTTC.

Only one count was recorded for this clone. The chain joins TRBV21-1 to TRBJ2-3; TRBD2, the D gene given by the table, was not confirmed from the DNA. TRBV21-1 is a documented pseudogene. The CDR3 sequence is 13 residues long. The CDR3: CASSTPAVDTQYF. For the CDR3, the DNA is TGTGCCAGCAGCACCCCGGCGGTTGATACGCAGTATTTT.

This sequence joins TRBV28 and TRBJ2-5, with TRBD2 as a possible D gene (6 bases). The CDR3 extends over 15 amino acids. Germline CDR1 and CDR2: MDHEN and SYDVKM. V was trimmed by 2 bases and J by 4 bases, leaving 14 bases between them. CDR3 region: CASSLELATRETQYF. The CDR3 nucleotides read TGTGCCAGCAGTTTAGAGCTAGCGACGAGAGAGACCCAGTACTTC.

The chain carries TRBV25-1 and TRBJ1-1; possibly TRBD1 for D (6 bases). Trimming left V 4 bases short and J 1 base short, with 10 bases between. CDR1 and CDR2 from the germline V gene are MGHDK and SYGVNS. The CDR3 is 14 amino acids. The CDR3 bases are TGTGCCAGCAGTGGGGACACGGCGAACACTGAAGCTTTCTTT. It codes for CASSGDTANTEAFF.

The rearrangement uses TRBV5-4 and TRBJ2-1; a possible D gene is TRBD2 (7 bases). Germline V gene sequence: CDR1 SGHNT, CDR2 YYREEE (reference sequence). This CDR3 region has 16 residues. V lost 1 base and J lost 6, with 17 bases in between. CDR3: CASSLWGGTGPNEQFF. CDR3 DNA: TGTGCCAGCAGCTTGTGGGGGGGAACAGGGCCCAATGAGCAGTTCTTC.

The rearrangement uses TRBV7-2 and TRBJ2-1, with TRBD1 matching over 8 bases. CDR1 is SGHTA and CDR2 is FQGNSA in the germline V gene. J gave up 4 bases and V 5 bases, and 4 bases lay outside the gene matches. This CDR3 contains 14 residues. CDR3 coding DNA: TGTGCCAGCAGCCCGGGACAGGTTTACAATGAGCAGTTCTTC. Its translation is CASSPGQVYNEQFF.

This clone was counted only a few times. The V call is TRBV7-9, the J call TRBJ2-7, with a possible D match to TRBD2 (6 bases). V gave up 2 bases and J gave up 3 bases, with 14 bases separating them. The CDR3 runs 15 residues. CDR1 is SEHNR and CDR2 is FQNEAQ in the germline V gene (reference sequence). The CDR3 is CASSLTFGGDYEQYF. CDR3 sequence (DNA): TGTGCCAGCAGCTTAACCTTCGGGGGAGACTACGAGCAGTACTTC.

This sequence joins TRBV7-9 and TRBJ1-5; D uncertain. The CDR3 is 19 amino acids. Germline V lookup: CDR1 SEHNR, CDR2 FQNEAQ (reference sequence). V was cut by 1 base and J by 0 bases, with 19 bases left in between. CDR3 amino acids: CASSLVFFTTYYSNQPQHF. The CDR3 nucleotides read TGTGCCAGCAGCTTAGTTTTTTTCACCACCTATTATAGCAATCAGCCCCAGCATTTT.

J is TRBJ1-2 and V is TRBV6-4, with TRBD1 matching over 7 bases. Germline V CDR1 and CDR2: MRHNA, SNTAGT. This CDR3 spans 16 amino acids. J gave up 7 bases and V 0 bases, and 11 bases lay outside the gene matches. CDR3 in amino acids: CASSDSGHRGPGGYTF. CDR3 DNA sequence: TGTGCCAGCAGTGACTCGGGCCACAGGGGACCCGGTGGCTACACCTTC.

V is TRBV7-2 and J is TRBJ1-5, with D maybe TRBD1 (6 bases). Between the trimmed V and J ends, which lost 5 bases and 0 bases, there was a span of 11 bases. CDR3 length: 15 residues. Germline V CDR1 and CDR2: SGHTA, FQGNSA. The CDR3 protein is CASSKGHFSNQPQHF. DNA of the CDR3: TGTGCCAGCAGCAAGGGACATTTTAGCAATCAGCCCCAGCATTTT.

The chain links TRBV7-8 to TRBJ1-1; D may be TRBD1 (5 bases). Looked up from germline, CDR1 is SGHVS and CDR2 is FQNEAQ. Deletions cut 6 bases from V and 1 base from J, with 15 bases between. CDR3 length: 15 amino acids. The CDR3 protein is CASRNPRGSNTEAFF. CDR3 coding DNA: TGTGCCAGCAGGAACCCCCGGGGGTCGAACACTGAAGCTTTCTTT.

This clone was observed a handful of times. This CDR3 is CASAGSGVNNEQFF. The CDR3 nucleotides read TGTGCCAGCGCGGGTAGCGGGGTGAACAATGAGCAGTTCTTC. This chain uses TRBV6-6 with TRBJ2-1; 8 bases match TRBD2. The CDR3 is 14 residues long. V dropped 8 bases and J dropped 5; count of bases not matched to a gene: 8. Germline V gene sequence: CDR1 MNHNY, CDR2 SVGAGI (reference sequence).

The chain combines TRBV9 with TRBJ2-1; TRBD1 is a possible D gene (6 bases). CDR3 length: 13 residues. Between the trimmed V and J ends, which lost 3 bases and 3 bases, there was a span of 7 bases. Germline V lookup: CDR1 SGDLS, CDR2 YYNGEE. As DNA, the CDR3 is TGTGCCAGCAGCGAGGACAGCTACAATGAGCAGTTCTTC. This translates into CASSEDSYNEQFF.